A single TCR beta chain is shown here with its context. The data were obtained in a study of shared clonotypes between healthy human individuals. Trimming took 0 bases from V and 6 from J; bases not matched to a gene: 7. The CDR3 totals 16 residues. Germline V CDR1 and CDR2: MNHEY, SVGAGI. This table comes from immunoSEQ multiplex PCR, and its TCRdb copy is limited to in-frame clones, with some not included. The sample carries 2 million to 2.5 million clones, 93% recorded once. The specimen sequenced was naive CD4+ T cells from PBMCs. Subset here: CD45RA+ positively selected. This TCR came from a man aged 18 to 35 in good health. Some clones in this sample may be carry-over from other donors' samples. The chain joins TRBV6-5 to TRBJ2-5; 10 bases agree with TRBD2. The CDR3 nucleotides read TGTGCCAGCAGTTACTCAAGCGGGAGGGCCGGAAAGACCCAGTACTTC. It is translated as CASSYSSGRAGKTQYF.